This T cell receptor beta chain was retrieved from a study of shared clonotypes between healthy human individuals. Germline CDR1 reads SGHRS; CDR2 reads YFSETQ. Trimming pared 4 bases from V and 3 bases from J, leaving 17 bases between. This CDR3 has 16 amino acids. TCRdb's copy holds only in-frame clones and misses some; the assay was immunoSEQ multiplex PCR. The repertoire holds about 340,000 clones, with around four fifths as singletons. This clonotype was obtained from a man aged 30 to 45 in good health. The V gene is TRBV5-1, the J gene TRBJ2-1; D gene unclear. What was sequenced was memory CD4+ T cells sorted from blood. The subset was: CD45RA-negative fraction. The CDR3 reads CASSATWGTYYNEQFF. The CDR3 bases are TGCGCCAGCAGCGCGACGTGGGGTACTTACTACAATGAGCAGTTCTTC.